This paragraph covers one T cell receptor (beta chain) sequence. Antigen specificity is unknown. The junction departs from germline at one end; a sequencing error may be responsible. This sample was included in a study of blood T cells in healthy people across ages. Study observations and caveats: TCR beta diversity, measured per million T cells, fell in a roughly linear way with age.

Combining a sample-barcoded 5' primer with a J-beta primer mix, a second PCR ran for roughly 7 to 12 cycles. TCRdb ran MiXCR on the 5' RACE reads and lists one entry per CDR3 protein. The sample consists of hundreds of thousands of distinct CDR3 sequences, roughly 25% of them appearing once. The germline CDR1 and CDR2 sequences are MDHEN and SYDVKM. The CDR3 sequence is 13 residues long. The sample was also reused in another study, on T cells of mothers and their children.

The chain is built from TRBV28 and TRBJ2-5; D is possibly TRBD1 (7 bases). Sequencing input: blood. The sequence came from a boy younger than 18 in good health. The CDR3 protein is CASGLGRGEAQYF. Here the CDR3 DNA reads TGTGCCAGCGGTTTGGGCAGGGGGGAGGCCCAGTACTTC.